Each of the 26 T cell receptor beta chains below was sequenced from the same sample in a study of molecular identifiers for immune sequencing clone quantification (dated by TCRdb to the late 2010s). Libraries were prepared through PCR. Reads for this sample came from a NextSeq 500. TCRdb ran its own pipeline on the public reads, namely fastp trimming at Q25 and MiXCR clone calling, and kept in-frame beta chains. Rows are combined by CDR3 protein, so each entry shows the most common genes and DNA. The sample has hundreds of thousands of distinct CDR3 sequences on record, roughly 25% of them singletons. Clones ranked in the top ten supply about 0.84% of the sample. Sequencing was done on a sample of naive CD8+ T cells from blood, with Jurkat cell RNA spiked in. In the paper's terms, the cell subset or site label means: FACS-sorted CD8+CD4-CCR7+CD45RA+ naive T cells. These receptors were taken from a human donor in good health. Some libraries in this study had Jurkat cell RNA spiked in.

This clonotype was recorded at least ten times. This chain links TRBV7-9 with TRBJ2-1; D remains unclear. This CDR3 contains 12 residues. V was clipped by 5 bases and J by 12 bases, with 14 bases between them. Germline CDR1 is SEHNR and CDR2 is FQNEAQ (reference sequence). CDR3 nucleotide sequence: TGTGCCAGCAGCCTGGCCGAGGAAAGGCAGTTCTTC. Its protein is CASSLAEERQFF. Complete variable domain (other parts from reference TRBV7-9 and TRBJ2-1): DTGVSQNPRHKITKRGQNVTFRCDPISEHNRLYWYRQTLGQGPEFLTYFQNEAQLEKSRLLSDRFSAERPKGSFSTLEIQRTEQGDSAMYLCASSLAEERQFFGPGTRLTVL.

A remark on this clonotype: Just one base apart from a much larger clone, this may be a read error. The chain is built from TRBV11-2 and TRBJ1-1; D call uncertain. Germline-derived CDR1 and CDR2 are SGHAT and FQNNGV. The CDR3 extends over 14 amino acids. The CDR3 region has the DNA TGTGCCAGCAGCTTCGTGGAGTCGAACACTGAAGCTCTCTTT. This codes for CASSFVESNTEALF.

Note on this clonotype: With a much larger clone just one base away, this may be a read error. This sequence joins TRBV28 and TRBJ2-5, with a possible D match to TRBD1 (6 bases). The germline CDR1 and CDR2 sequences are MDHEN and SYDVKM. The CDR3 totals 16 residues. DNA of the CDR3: TGTGCCAGCAGTTCCCGGGACATTTCGACCAAAGAGACCCAGCACTTC. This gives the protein CASSSRDISTKETQHF.

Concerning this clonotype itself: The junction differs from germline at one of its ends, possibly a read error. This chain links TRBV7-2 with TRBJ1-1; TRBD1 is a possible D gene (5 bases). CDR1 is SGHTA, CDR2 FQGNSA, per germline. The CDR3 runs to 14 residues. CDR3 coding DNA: TGTGCCAGCAGGAGTGGAGGGTGGGGCACTGAAGCCTTCTTT. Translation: CASRSGGWGTEAFF.

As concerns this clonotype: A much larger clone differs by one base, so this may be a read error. The chain's CDR3 is CASSSGPDGTYGQYF. The CDR3, as DNA: TGTGCCAGCAGCTCGGGCCCGGACGGAACCTACGGGCAGTACTTC. J is TRBJ2-7 and V is TRBV7-9; no clear D gene. Germline V CDR1 and CDR2: SEHNR, FQNEAQ (reference sequence). CDR3 length: 15 amino acids.

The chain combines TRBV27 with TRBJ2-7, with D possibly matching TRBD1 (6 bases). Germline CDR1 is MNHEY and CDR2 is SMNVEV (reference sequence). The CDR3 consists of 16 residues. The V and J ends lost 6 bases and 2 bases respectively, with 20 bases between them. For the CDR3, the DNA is TGTGCCAGCAGACCTACCTACGGGGACAACGCCTACGAGCAGTACTTC. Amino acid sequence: CASRPTYGDNAYEQYF.

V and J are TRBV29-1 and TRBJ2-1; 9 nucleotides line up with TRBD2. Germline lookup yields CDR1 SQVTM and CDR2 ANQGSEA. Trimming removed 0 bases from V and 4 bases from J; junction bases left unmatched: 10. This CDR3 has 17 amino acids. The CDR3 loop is CSVEDLQASGIYNEQFF. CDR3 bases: TGCAGCGTTGAAGATCTTCAGGCTAGCGGGATTTACAATGAGCAGTTCTTC.

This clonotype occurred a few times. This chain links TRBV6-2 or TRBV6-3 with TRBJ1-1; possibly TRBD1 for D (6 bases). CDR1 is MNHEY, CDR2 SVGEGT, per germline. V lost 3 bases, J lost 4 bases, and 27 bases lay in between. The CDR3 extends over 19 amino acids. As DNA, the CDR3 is TGTGCCAGCAGTTATCCGGGACAACAATCTATCCGAGAGCGCACTGAAGCTTTCTTT. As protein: CASSYPGQQSIRERTEAFF.

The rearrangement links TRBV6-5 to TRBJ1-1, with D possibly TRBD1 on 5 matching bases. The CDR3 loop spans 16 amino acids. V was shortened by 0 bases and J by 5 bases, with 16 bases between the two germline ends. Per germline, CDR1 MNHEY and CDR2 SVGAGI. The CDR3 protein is CASSYSTSGMGTEAFF. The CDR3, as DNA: TGTGCCAGCAGTTACTCAACATCAGGGATGGGGACTGAAGCTTTCTTT.

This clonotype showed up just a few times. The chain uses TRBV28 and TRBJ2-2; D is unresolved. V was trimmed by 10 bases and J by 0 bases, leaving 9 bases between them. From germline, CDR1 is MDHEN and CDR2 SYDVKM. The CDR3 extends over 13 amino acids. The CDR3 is CAMGTANTGELFF. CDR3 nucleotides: TGTGCCATGGGCACGGCGAACACCGGGGAGCTGTTTTTT.

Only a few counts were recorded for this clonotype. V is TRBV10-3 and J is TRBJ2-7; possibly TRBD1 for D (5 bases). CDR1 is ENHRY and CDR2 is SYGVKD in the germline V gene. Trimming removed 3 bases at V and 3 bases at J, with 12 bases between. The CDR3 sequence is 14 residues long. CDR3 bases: TGTGCCATCAGTGAAGTCGGCAGGGTCTACGAGCAGTACTTC. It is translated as CAISEVGRVYEQYF.

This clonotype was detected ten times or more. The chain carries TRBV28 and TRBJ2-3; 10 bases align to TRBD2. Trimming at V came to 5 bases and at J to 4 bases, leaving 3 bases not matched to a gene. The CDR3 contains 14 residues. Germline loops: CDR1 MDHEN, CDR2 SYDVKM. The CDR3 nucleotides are TGTGCCAGCAGTACTGGACTAGCGGCAGATACGCAGTATTTT. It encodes CASSTGLAADTQYF.

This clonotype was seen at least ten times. The CDR3 DNA follows: TGTGCCAGCAGGGGCGACGACCACTCTAGCACAGATACGCAGTATTTT. Its translation is CASRGDDHSSTDTQYF. This chain uses TRBV7-9 with TRBJ2-3; D is ambiguous. V was pared by 6 bases and J by 0 bases, with 16 bases between. The CDR3 length is 16 residues. Germline values: CDR1 SEHNR, CDR2 FQNEAQ (reference sequence).

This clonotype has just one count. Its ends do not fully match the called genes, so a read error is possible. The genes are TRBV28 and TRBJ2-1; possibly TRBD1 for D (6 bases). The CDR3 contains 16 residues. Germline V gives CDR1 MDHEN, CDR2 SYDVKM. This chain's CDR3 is CAGSFPRGRSVNEQFF. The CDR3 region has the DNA TGTGCCGGCAGTTTCCCCAGGGGTCGTTCGGTAAATGAGCAGTTCTTC.

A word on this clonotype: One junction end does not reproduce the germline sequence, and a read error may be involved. The CDR3 sequence: CASSLSQNAEAFF. The CDR3 nucleotides read TGTGCCAGCAGCTTAAGCCAGAACGCTGAAGCTTTCTTT. This sequence joins TRBV7-9 and TRBJ1-1; D gene ambiguous. The length of the CDR3 is 13 residues. Germline CDR1 SEHNR, CDR2 FQNEAQ (reference sequence).

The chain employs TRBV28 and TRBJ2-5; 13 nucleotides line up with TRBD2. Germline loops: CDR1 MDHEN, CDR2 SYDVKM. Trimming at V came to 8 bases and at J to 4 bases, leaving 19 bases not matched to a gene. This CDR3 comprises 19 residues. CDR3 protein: CASDSGLAGVSHRGETQYF. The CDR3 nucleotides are TGTGCCAGCGACTCAGGACTAGCGGGAGTGAGTCATCGTGGAGAGACCCAGTACTTC.

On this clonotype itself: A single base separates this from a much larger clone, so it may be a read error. For the CDR3, the DNA is TGTGCCGGCCTGGACAGGGGCCTTGAAGCTTTCTTT. The encoded protein is CAGLDRGLEAFF. V and J are TRBV6-2 or TRBV6-3 and TRBJ1-1; 9 bases match TRBD1. Germline V gene data show CDR1 as MNHEY and CDR2 as SVGEGT. This CDR3 spans 12 amino acids. The junction had 8 bases not matched to a gene; V was cut back by 11 bases and J by 7 bases.

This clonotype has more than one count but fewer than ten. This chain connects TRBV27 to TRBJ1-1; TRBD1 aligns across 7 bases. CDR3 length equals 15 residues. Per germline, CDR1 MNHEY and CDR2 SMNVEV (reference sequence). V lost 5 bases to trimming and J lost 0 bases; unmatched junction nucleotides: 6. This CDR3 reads CASSPTGYLNTEAFF. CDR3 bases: TGTGCCAGCAGTCCGACAGGGTACTTGAACACTGAAGCTTTCTTT.

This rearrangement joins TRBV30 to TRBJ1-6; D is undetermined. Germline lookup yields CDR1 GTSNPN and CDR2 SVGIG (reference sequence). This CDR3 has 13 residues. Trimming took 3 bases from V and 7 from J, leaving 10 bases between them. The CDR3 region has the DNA TGTGCCTGGAGCCCAGGTTGGAATTCACCCCTCCACTTT. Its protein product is CAWSPGWNSPLHF.

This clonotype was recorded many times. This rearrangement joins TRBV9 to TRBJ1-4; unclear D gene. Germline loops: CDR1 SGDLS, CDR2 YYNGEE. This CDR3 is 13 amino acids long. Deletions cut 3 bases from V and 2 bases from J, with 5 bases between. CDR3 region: CASSGDTNEKLFF. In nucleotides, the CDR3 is TGTGCCAGCAGCGGAGACACTAATGAAAAACTGTTTTTT.

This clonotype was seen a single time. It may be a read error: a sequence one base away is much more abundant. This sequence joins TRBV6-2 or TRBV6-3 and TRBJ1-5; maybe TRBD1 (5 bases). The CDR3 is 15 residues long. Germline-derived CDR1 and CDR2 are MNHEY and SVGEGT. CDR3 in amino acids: CASSSQGVKNRPQHF. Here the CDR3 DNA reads TGTGCCAGCAGTTCCCAAGGGGTTAAGAATCGGCCCCAGCATTTT.

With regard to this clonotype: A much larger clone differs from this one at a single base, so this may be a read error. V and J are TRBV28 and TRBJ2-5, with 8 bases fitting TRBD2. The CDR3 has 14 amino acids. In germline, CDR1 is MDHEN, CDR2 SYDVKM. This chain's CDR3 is CASSPELAAETQSF. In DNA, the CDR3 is TGTGCCAGCAGCCCGGAACTAGCGGCAGAGACCCAGTCCTTC.

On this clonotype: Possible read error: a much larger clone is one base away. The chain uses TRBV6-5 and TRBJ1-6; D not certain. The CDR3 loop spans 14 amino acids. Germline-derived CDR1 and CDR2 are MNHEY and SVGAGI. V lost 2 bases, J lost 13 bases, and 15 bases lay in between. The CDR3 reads CASSYGTSSGPLHF. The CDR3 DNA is TGTGCCAGCAGTTACGGTACTTCGTCGGGGCCCCTCCACTTT.

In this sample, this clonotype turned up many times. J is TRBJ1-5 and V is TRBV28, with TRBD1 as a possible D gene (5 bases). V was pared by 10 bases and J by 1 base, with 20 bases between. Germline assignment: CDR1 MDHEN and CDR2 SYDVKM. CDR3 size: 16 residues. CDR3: CATSPGTVQSNQPQHF. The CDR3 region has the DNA TGTGCCACCTCGCCTGGGACGGTACAAAGCAATCAGCCCCAGCATTTT. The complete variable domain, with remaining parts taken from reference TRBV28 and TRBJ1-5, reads DVKVTQSSRYLVKRTGEKVFLECVQDMDHENMFWYRQDPGLGLRLIYFSYDVKMKEKGDIPEGYSVSREKKERFSLILESASTNQTSMYLCATSPGTVQSNQPQHFGDGTRLSIL.

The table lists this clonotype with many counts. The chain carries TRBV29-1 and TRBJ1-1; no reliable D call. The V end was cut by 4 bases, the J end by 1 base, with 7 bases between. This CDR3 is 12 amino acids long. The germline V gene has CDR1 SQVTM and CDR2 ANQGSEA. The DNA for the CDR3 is TGCAGCGTTGTGTTGGGGAACACTGAAGCTTTCTTT. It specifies CSVVLGNTEAFF.

The CDR3 DNA is TGTGCCATCACCATGCCTTTGGGACGGCCCTCAAAAGGGTACGAGCAGTACTTC. This codes for CAITMPLGRPSKGYEQYF. The chain employs TRBV10-3 and TRBJ2-7; D may correspond to TRBD1 or TRBD2 (5 bases each). From germline, CDR1 is ENHRY and CDR2 SYGVKD. Trimming left V 7 bases short and J 4 bases short, with 29 bases between. The CDR3 loop spans 18 amino acids.